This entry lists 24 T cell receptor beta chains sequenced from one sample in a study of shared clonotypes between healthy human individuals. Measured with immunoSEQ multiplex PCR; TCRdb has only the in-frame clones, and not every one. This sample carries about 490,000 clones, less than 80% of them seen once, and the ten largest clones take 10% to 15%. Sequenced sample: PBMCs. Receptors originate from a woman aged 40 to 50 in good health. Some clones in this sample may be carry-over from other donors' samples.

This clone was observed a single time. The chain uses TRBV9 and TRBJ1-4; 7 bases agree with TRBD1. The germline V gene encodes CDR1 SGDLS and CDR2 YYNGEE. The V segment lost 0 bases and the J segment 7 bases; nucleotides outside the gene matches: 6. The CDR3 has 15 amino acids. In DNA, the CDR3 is TGTGCCAGCAGCGTAGGGCGCTCAGGGGGTGAAAAACTGTTTTTT. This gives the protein CASSVGRSGGEKLFF.

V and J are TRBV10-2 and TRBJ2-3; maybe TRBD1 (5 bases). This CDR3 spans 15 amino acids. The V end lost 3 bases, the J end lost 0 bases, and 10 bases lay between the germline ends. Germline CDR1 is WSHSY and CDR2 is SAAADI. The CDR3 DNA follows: TGCGCCAGCAGTGATGGGGCAGGGAGCACAGATACGCAGTATTTT. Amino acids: CASSDGAGSTDTQYF.

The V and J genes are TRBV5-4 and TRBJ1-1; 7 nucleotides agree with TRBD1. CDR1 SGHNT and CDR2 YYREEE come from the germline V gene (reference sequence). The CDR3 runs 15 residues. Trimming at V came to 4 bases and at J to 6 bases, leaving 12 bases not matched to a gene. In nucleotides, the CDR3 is TGTGCCAGCAGCCGGGACAGTTCCCCTAACGCTGAAGCTTTCTTT. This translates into CASSRDSSPNAEAFF.

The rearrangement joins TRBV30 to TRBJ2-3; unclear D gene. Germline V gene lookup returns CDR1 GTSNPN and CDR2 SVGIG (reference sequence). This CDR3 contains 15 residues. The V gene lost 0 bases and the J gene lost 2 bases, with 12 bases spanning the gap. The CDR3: CAWSVKGGHTDTQYF. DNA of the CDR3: TGTGCCTGGAGTGTAAAGGGTGGCCACACAGATACGCAGTATTTT.

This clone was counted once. CDR3 DNA: TGTGCCATCAGTGACCCCGGGCCCGTTGTAGGACCGCTGATAACAGATACGCAGTATTTT. Translating it yields CAISDPGPVVGPLITDTQYF. This chain joins TRBV10-3 and TRBJ2-3; the D is unclear. CDR3 length equals 20 residues. V was pared by 3 bases and J by 3 bases, with 28 bases between. Germline V gives CDR1 ENHRY, CDR2 SYGVKD.

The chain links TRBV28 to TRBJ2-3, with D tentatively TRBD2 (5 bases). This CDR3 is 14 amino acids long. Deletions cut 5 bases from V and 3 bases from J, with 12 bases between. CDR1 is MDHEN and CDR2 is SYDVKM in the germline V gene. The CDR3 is CASSPSRDTDTQYF. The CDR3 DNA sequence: TGTGCCAGCAGTCCCTCTCGGGATACAGATACGCAGTATTTT.

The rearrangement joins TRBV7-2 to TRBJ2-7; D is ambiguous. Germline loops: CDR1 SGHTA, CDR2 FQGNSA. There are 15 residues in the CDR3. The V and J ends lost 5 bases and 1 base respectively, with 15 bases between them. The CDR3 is CASSPTVAASYEQYF. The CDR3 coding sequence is TGTGCCAGCAGCCCGACCGTTGCGGCTTCCTACGAGCAGTACTTC. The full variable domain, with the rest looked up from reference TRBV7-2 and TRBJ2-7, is GAGVSQSPSNKVTEKGKDVELRCDPISGHTALYWYRQSLGQGLEFLIYFQGNSAPDKSGLPSDRFSAERTGGSVSTLTIQRTQQEDSAVYLCASSPTVAASYEQYFGPGTRLTVT.

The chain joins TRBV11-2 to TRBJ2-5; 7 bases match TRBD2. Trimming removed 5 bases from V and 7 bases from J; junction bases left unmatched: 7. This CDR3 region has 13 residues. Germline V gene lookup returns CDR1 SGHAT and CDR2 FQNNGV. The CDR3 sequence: CASSPGPGGTQYF. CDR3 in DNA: TGTGCCAGCAGCCCCGGACCGGGAGGGACCCAGTACTTC.

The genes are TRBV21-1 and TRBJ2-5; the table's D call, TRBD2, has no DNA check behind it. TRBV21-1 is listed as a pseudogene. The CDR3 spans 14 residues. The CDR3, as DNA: TGTGCCAGCACCGAGACTAGCGGGGAAGAGACCCAGTACTTC. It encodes CASTETSGEETQYF.

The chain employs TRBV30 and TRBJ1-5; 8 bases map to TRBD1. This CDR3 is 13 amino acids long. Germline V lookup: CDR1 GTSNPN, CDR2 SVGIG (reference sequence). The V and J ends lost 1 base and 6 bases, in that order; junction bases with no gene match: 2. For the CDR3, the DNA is TGTGCCTGGAGTGCAGGGGGCAGTCAGCCCCAGCATTTT. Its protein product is CAWSAGGSQPQHF.

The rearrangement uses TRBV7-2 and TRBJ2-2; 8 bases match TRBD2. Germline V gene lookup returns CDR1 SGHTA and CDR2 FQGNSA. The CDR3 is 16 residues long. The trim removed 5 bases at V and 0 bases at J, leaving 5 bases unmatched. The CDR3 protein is CASSLAGGTNTGELFF. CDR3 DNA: TGTGCCAGCAGCCTGGCGGGGGGAACGAACACCGGGGAGCTGTTTTTT. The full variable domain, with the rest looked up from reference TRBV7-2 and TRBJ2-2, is GAGVSQSPSNKVTEKGKDVELRCDPISGHTALYWYRQSLGQGLEFLIYFQGNSAPDKSGLPSDRFSAERTGGSVSTLTIQRTQQEDSAVYLCASSLAGGTNTGELFFGEGSRLTVL.

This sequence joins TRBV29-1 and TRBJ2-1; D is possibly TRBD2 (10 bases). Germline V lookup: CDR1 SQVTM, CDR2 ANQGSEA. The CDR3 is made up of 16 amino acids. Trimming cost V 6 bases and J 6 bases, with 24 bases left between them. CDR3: CSVGQGRRLAGNEQFF. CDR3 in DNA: TGCAGCGTGGGACAGGGACGTAGACTAGCGGGCAATGAGCAGTTCTTC.

CDR3 amino acids: CASSRQGSIMNTEAFF. The DNA of the CDR3 is TGTGCCAGCAGCCGACAGGGTAGCATCATGAACACTGAAGCTTTCTTT. V gene TRBV7-2 combines with J gene TRBJ1-1, with 7 bases lining up with TRBD1. Germline CDR1 SGHTA, CDR2 FQGNSA. This CDR3 comprises 16 residues. Trimming at V came to 5 bases and at J to 0 bases, leaving 9 bases not matched to a gene.

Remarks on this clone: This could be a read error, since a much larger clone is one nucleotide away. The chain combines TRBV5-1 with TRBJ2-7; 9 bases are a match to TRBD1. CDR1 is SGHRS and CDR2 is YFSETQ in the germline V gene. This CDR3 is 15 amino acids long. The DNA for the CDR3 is TGCGCCGGCAGCCCATCTCGACAGGGGGTCTACGAGCAGTACTTC. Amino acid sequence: CAGSPSRQGVYEQYF.

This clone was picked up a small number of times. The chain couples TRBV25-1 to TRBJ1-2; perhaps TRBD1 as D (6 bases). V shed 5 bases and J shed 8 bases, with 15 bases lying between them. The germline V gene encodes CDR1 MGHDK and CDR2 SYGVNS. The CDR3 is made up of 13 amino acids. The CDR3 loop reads CASSTGTYEGYTF. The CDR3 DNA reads TGTGCCAGCAGTACCGGGACATACGAAGGCTACACCTTC.

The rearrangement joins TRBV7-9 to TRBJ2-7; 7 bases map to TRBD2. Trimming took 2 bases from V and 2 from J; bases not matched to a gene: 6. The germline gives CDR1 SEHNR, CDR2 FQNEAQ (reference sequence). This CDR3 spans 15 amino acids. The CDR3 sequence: CASSLSAGEPYEQYF. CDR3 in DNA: TGTGCCAGCAGCTTATCGGCGGGAGAGCCCTACGAGCAGTACTTC.

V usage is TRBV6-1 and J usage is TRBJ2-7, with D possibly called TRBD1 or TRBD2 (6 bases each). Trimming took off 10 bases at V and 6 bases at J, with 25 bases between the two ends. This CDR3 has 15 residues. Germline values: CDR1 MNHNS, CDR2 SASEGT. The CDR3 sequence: CATTAGDFGASEQYF. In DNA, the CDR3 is TGTGCCACCACCGCAGGGGACTTCGGGGCGTCCGAGCAGTACTTC.

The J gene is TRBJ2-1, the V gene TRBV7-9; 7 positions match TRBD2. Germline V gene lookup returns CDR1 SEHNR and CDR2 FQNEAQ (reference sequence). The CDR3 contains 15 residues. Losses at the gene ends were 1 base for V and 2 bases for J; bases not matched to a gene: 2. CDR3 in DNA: TGTGCCAGCAGCTTAGGGACTAGTCCCTACAATGAGCAGTTCTTC. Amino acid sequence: CASSLGTSPYNEQFF. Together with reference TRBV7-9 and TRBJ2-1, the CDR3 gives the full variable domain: DTGVSQNPRHKITKRGQNVTFRCDPISEHNRLYWYRQTLGQGPEFLTYFQNEAQLEKSRLLSDRFSAERPKGSFSTLEIQRTEQGDSAMYLCASSLGTSPYNEQFFGPGTRLTVL.

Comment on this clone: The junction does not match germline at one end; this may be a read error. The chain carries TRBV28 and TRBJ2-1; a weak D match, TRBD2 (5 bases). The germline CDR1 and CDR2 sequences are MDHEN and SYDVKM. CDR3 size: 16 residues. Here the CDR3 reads CASSYPHGGSYNERFF. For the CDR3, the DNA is TGTGCCAGCAGTTACCCCCACGGAGGTTCCTACAATGAGCGGTTCTTC.

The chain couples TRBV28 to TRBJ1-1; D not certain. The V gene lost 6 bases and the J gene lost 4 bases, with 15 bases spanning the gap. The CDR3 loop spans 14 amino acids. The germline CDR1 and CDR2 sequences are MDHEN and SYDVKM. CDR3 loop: CASRPFQEITEAFF. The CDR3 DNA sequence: TGTGCCAGCAGGCCTTTTCAGGAGATCACTGAAGCTTTCTTT. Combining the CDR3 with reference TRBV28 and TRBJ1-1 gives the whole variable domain DVKVTQSSRYLVKRTGEKVFLECVQDMDHENMFWYRQDPGLGLRLIYFSYDVKMKEKGDIPEGYSVSREKKERFSLILESASTNQTSMYLCASRPFQEITEAFFGQGTRLTVV.

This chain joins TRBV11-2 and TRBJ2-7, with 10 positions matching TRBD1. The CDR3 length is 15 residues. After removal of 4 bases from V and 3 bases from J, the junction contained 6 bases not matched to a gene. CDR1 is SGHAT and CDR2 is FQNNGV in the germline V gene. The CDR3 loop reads CASSSLRTGGYEQYF. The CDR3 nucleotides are TGTGCCAGCAGCTCTTTACGGACAGGGGGCTACGAGCAGTACTTC.

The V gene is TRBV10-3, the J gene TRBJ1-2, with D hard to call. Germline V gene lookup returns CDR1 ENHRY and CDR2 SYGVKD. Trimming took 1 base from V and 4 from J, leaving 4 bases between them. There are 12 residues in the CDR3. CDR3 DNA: TGTGCCATCAGTGAGTTGGCCTATGGCTACACCTTC. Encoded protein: CAISELAYGYTF.

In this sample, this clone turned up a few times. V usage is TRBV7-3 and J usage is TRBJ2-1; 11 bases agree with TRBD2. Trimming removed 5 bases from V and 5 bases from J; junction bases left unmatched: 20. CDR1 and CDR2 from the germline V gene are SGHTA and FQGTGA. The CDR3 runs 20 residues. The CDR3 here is CASSPRQLAGVVGGNNEQFF. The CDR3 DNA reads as TGTGCCAGCAGCCCCCGCCAACTAGCGGGAGTAGTGGGAGGGAACAATGAGCAGTTCTTC.

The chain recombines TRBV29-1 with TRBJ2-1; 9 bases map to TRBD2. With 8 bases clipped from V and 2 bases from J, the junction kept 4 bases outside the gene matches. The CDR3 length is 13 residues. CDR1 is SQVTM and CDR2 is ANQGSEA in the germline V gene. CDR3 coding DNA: TGCAGCTCTAGCGGGGTAGCCTACAATGAGCAGTTCTTC. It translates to CSSSGVAYNEQFF.